A single sample gave rise to the 28 T cell receptor beta chains below, sequenced in a study of blood T cell repertoires in COVID-19. Profiling relied on immunoSEQ multiplex PCR, and the TCRdb table lists in-frame clones only, not all of them. The sample has about 220,000 clones; approximately 88% are singletons. Specimen: PBMCs or T cells enriched from blood (not recorded which). Receptors were obtained from a woman aged 40 to 50 with acute COVID-19.

This sequence joins TRBV19 and TRBJ2-5, with 8 nucleotides matching TRBD2. The germline CDR1 and CDR2 sequences are LNHDA and SQIVND (reference sequence). V was pared by 3 bases and J by 4 bases, with 4 bases of the junction left unmatched. This CDR3 has 14 residues. This CDR3 is CASSMGLGAETQYF. CDR3 bases: TGTGCCAGTAGTATGGGACTAGGGGCAGAGACCCAGTACTTC.

The chain combines TRBV5-6 with TRBJ1-5; D not certain. Germline CDR1 SGHDT, CDR2 YYEEEE. The CDR3 consists of 15 residues. V lost 1 base, J lost 0 bases, and 8 bases lay in between. The CDR3 bases are TGTGCCAGCAGCTTGTTCATTCATAGCAATCAGCCCCAGCATTTT. Protein product: CASSLFIHSNQPQHF.

This rearrangement joins TRBV9 to TRBJ1-3; perhaps TRBD1 as D (5 bases). The CDR3 contains 15 residues. The germline V and J ends were trimmed by 4 bases and 1 base, with 12 bases remaining between them. CDR1 is SGDLS and CDR2 is YYNGEE in the germline V gene. The CDR3 spells CASSPIGGSGNTIYF. CDR3 coding DNA: TGTGCCAGCAGCCCAATCGGGGGGTCTGGAAACACCATATATTTT.

The CDR3 is CASSEYESAYEQYV. The CDR3 DNA reads as TGTGCCAGCAGTGAATACGAATCAGCCTACGAGCAGTACGTC. This chain joins TRBV6-1 and TRBJ2-7, with unresolved D. Trimming took 2 bases from V and 2 from J, leaving 10 bases between them. The germline CDR1 and CDR2 sequences are MNHNS and SASEGT. The CDR3 contains 14 residues.

V gene TRBV4-3 combines with J gene TRBJ2-5, with a tentative D call TRBD1 (8 bases). Germline CDR1 reads LGHNA; CDR2 reads YSLEER. The CDR3 is made up of 14 amino acids. The germline V and J ends were trimmed by 0 bases and 7 bases, with 12 bases remaining between them. The CDR3 coding sequence is TGCGCCAGCAGCCAAGAGACAGGGGAGGGGACCCAGTACTTC. This gives the protein CASSQETGEGTQYF.

V and J are TRBV12-3 or TRBV12-4 and TRBJ1-5; D remains ambiguous. Trimming removed 3 bases from V and 4 bases from J, with 7 bases in between. CDR3 size: 13 residues. The CDR3 nucleotides read TGTGCCAGCAGTTTTGCGGGGAATCAGCCCCAGCATTTT. It is translated as CASSFAGNQPQHF.

The V and J genes are TRBV28 and TRBJ1-4; no clear D gene. There are 12 residues in the CDR3. The germline V gene has CDR1 MDHEN and CDR2 SYDVKM. Trimming shortened V by 4 bases and J by 6 bases, and 6 bases separated the two germline ends. The CDR3 loop is CASSSVDEKLFF. The CDR3 DNA sequence: TGTGCCAGCAGTTCGGTTGATGAAAAACTGTTTTTT.

This CDR3 is CASSRESRGGDEAFF. The CDR3 DNA sequence: TGTGCCAGCAGCAGAGAGAGCAGGGGTGGGGATGAAGCTTTCTTT. The chain recombines TRBV11-3 with TRBJ1-1; D perhaps matches TRBD1 (6 bases). The CDR3 is 15 amino acids. V dropped 5 bases and J dropped 7 bases, with 20 bases sitting between them. The germline V gene encodes CDR1 SGHNT and CDR2 YENEEA.

The chain links TRBV13 to TRBJ2-5; D gene unclear. Germline V gene sequence: CDR1 PRHDT, CDR2 FYEKMQ (reference sequence). V was shortened by 5 bases and J by 0 bases, with 4 bases between the two germline ends. This CDR3 spans 12 amino acids. CDR3 region: CASSRYQETQYF. The CDR3 region has the DNA TGTGCCAGCAGCCGGTACCAAGAGACCCAGTACTTC.

This chain connects TRBV10-1 to TRBJ2-1; tentatively, D is TRBD2 (5 bases). The CDR3 has 12 amino acids. From germline, CDR1 is WNHNN and CDR2 SYGVQD (reference sequence). V was trimmed by 2 bases and J by 8 bases, leaving 7 bases between them. The CDR3 spells CASSEGGYEQFF. Here the CDR3 DNA reads TGCGCCAGCAGTGAGGGCGGGTATGAGCAGTTCTTC.

For this clone: One end of the junction varies from germline; a read error may be responsible. This rearrangement joins TRBV7-7 to TRBJ2-3; 11 positions match TRBD2. Per the germline V gene, CDR1 is SSHAT and CDR2 is FNYEAQ (reference sequence). The length of the CDR3 is 16 residues. The CDR3 spells CASSSGLSGRADTQYF. The CDR3, as DNA: TGTGCTAGCAGCTCAGGACTTAGCGGGAGGGCAGATACGCAGTATTTT. Supplemented by reference TRBV7-7 and TRBJ2-3, the full variable domain reads GAGVSQSPRYKVTKRGQDVTLRCDPISSHATLYWYQQALGQGPEFLTYFNYEAQPDKSGLPSDRFSAERPEGSISTLTIQRTEQRDSAMYRCASSSGLSGRADTQYFGPGTRLTVL.

The chain recombines TRBV5-5 with TRBJ2-5, with no clear D. Trimming removed 0 bases at V and 7 bases at J, with 7 bases between. There are 12 residues in the CDR3. The germline gives CDR1 SGHKS, CDR2 YYEKEE (reference sequence). The CDR3 DNA reads as TGTGCCAGCAGCTTGGCGGTAGCGACCCAGTACTTC. It encodes CASSLAVATQYF.

On this clone itself: The same CDR3 is also encoded by other DNA sequences in this sample. The chain carries TRBV7-8 and TRBJ1-1, with D maybe TRBD1 (5 bases). V was trimmed by 3 bases and J by 1 base, leaving 9 bases between them. The CDR3 covers 14 residues. Germline CDR1 and CDR2: SGHVS and FQNEAQ. CDR3 sequence (DNA): TGTGCCAGCAGCTTCGCGGGGGAGAACACTGAAGCTTTCTTT. Its protein product is CASSFAGENTEAFF.

V and J are TRBV13 and TRBJ2-5, with 9 nucleotides matching TRBD2. CDR1 PRHDT and CDR2 FYEKMQ come from the germline V gene (reference sequence). J was trimmed by 2 bases and V by 2 bases; bases with no gene match: 21. This CDR3 contains 21 residues. CDR3 in amino acids: CASSLLSLLSGGIPPQETQYF. The CDR3 nucleotides are TGTGCCAGCAGCTTACTGTCTCTCCTTAGCGGGGGCATCCCGCCACAAGAGACCCAGTACTTC.

The chain joins TRBV7-6 to TRBJ1-1; 7 nucleotides match TRBD1. CDR1 and CDR2 from the germline V gene are SGHVS and FNYEAQ. CDR3 length equals 15 residues. With V trimmed by 1 base and J by 6 bases, 8 bases remained unmatched. CDR3 sequence reads: CASSLGYRGRAEAFF. The CDR3 nucleotides read TGTGCCAGCAGCTTAGGTTACAGGGGAAGGGCTGAAGCTTTCTTT.

DNA of the CDR3: TGTGCCAGCAGCTTAACAGGGGCCTCAAGCTCCTACGAGCAGTACTTC. It encodes CASSLTGASSSYEQYF. The rearrangement uses TRBV7-9 and TRBJ2-7, with 7 bases matching TRBD1. Losses at the gene ends were 2 bases for V and 0 bases for J; bases not matched to a gene: 7. CDR1 is SEHNR and CDR2 is FQNEAQ in the germline V gene (reference sequence). The CDR3 extends over 16 amino acids.

The rearrangement joins TRBV30 to TRBJ1-5; 7 bases fit TRBD1. V trimming: 1 base; J trimming: 6 bases; junction bases outside the gene matches: 6. This CDR3 has 14 residues. Looked up from germline, CDR1 is GTSNPN and CDR2 is SVGIG (reference sequence). In nucleotides, the CDR3 is TGTGCCTGGAGTGACAGGGGAGGAAGTCAGCCCCAGCATTTT. Encoded protein: CAWSDRGGSQPQHF.

This clone has just a few counts. The chain is built from TRBV11-2 and TRBJ1-3; D gene unclear. The CDR3 is 17 residues long. V was trimmed by 2 bases and J by 4 bases, leaving 18 bases between them. Per the germline V gene, CDR1 is SGHAT and CDR2 is FQNNGV. In DNA, the CDR3 is TGTGCCAGCAGCTTAATGGTTTTGGGCCTTTCAGGAAACACCATATATTTT. It codes for CASSLMVLGLSGNTIYF.

The rearrangement links TRBV4-2 to TRBJ1-2, with D perhaps TRBD1 (5 bases). Germline V gene lookup returns CDR1 LGHNA and CDR2 YNFKEQ. V was clipped by 1 base and J by 7 bases, with 19 bases between them. The CDR3 consists of 16 residues. CDR3 amino acids: CASSQVIRAPEGGYTF. The CDR3 region has the DNA TGTGCCAGCAGCCAAGTAATCAGGGCCCCGGAGGGTGGCTACACCTTC.

This clone was recorded a few times. The rearrangement links TRBV6-2 or TRBV6-3 to TRBJ1-6, with 9 positions matching TRBD1. Germline CDR1 is MNHEY and CDR2 is SVGEGT. The junction had 10 bases not matched to a gene; V was cut back by 6 bases and J by 10 bases. The CDR3 length is 15 residues. The DNA for the CDR3 is TGTGCCAGCAGCATCCGGGACAGGGTTGAATCACCCCTCCACTTT. As protein: CASSIRDRVESPLHF.

The gene calls are TRBV21-1 and TRBJ2-5; the table's D call, TRBD1, was not checked against the DNA. TRBV21-1 is classified as a pseudogene. CDR3 size: 15 residues. The CDR3 is CASSKVHVMMETQYF. The CDR3 coding sequence is TGTGCCAGCAGCAAAGTACACGTAATGATGGAGACCCAGTACTTC.

The chain has TRBV2 and TRBJ2-3; 7 nucleotides agree with TRBD1. The V gene end was trimmed by 6 bases and the J gene end by 2 bases; junction bases not matched to a gene: 11. From germline, CDR1 is SNHLY and CDR2 FYNNEI. This CDR3 is 16 amino acids long. The CDR3 DNA is TGTGCCAGCAGACCGACAGGGATAAGATACACAGATACGCAGTATTTT. Translation: CASRPTGIRYTDTQYF.

The chain combines TRBV12-3 or TRBV12-4 with TRBJ2-1; 9 bases are a match to TRBD1. Germline trimming cut 6 bases from V and 6 bases from J; bases unmatched to any gene: 3. CDR3 length: 13 residues. Written as DNA, the CDR3 is TGTGCCAGCAGACAGGGGGCCCGCAATGAGCAGTTCTTC. This translates into CASRQGARNEQFF.

The chain has TRBV3-1 (or the pseudogene TRBV3-2) and TRBJ1-2, with D possibly matching TRBD1 (6 bases). The germline CDR1 and CDR2 sequences are LGHDT and YNNKEL (reference sequence). The CDR3 length is 16 residues. Trimming stripped 1 base from V and 4 bases from J, with 16 bases between. The DNA for the CDR3 is TGTGCCAGCAGCCAAGTGGGTCTACAGGGTGGCTATGGCTACACCTTC. Its translation is CASSQVGLQGGYGYTF.

The chain links TRBV9 to TRBJ1-1, with TRBD1 matching over 7 bases. Germline V gene lookup returns CDR1 SGDLS and CDR2 YYNGEE. The CDR3 loop spans 14 amino acids. V trimming: 0 bases; J trimming: 4 bases; junction bases outside the gene matches: 3. The chain's CDR3 is CASSVETGSTEAFF. Written as DNA, the CDR3 is TGTGCCAGCAGCGTAGAGACAGGGAGCACTGAAGCTTTCTTT.

This chain uses TRBV11-2 with TRBJ2-2, with TRBD2 matching over 7 bases. V shed 3 bases, J shed 0 bases, and the junction held 4 bases outside the gene matches. Germline lookup yields CDR1 SGHAT and CDR2 FQNNGV. The CDR3 has 16 residues. DNA of the CDR3: TGTGCCAGCAGCTTCCGGGGGGTATCGAACACCGGGGAGCTGTTTTTT. Amino acid sequence: CASSFRGVSNTGELFF.

The chain employs TRBV6-2 or TRBV6-3 and TRBJ1-1; 7 bases are shared with TRBD1. Germline V lookup: CDR1 MNHEY, CDR2 SVGEGT. The V and J ends lost 5 bases and 1 base, in that order; junction bases with no gene match: 7. The CDR3 consists of 15 residues. The CDR3 sequence: CASSRGTAGNTEAFF. CDR3 coding DNA: TGTGCCAGCAGTAGGGGGACAGCCGGGAACACTGAAGCTTTCTTT.

The rearrangement uses TRBV30 and TRBJ1-2; TRBD1 matches at 7 bases. This CDR3 is 13 amino acids long. V was pared by 7 bases and J by 7 bases, with 12 bases of the junction left unmatched. Germline V lookup: CDR1 GTSNPN, CDR2 SVGIG (reference sequence). CDR3 region: CAYGQVGYGGYTF. The CDR3 DNA is TGTGCCTATGGACAGGTCGGGTATGGTGGCTACACCTTC.